These 32 T cell receptor beta chains were all obtained from the same sample, sequenced in a study of T cell responses to AZD1222 COVID-19 vaccine. Repertoires were generated with immunoSEQ multiplex PCR, while TCRdb's copy carries only in-frame clones and drops some. The sample shows more than 100,000 clones, 80% to 90% of them seen only once. The source was peripheral blood, collected on day 0 of AZD1222 vaccination. The receptors here all came from an adult in good health.

A few counts support this clone. CDR3 sequence: CASLPRGLGSEAFF. The CDR3 DNA reads as TGTGCCAGTCTCCCGAGGGGGCTTGGATCCGAAGCTTTCTTT. The chain combines TRBV3-1 (or the pseudogene TRBV3-2) with TRBJ1-1; TRBD1 aligns across 7 bases. Germline assignment: CDR1 LGHDT and CDR2 YNNKEL (reference sequence). Germline trimming cut 9 bases from V and 8 bases from J; bases unmatched to any gene: 15. This CDR3 comprises 14 residues.

The chain couples TRBV7-2 to TRBJ1-3; the D is unclear. Germline V lookup: CDR1 SGHTA, CDR2 FQGNSA. The CDR3 runs to 15 residues. Trimming took 0 bases from V and 4 from J, leaving 10 bases between them. This chain's CDR3 is CASSLAEGSGNTIYF. The CDR3 bases are TGTGCCAGCAGCTTAGCGGAAGGGTCCGGAAACACCATATATTTT.

The chain has TRBV5-8 and TRBJ2-7; the D gene is possibly TRBD1 (6 bases). The CDR3 is 15 residues long. The germline CDR1 and CDR2 sequences are SGHTS and YDEGEE. Deletions cut 0 bases from V and 2 bases from J, with 12 bases between. The CDR3 region is CASSLGAGTTYEQYF. The CDR3 bases are TGTGCCAGCAGCTTGGGGGCCGGGACAACCTACGAGCAGTACTTC.

The table lists this clone with a count of one. The chain employs TRBV5-4 and TRBJ2-1; TRBD1 matches 10 bases. The trim removed 0 bases at V and 4 bases at J, leaving 7 bases unmatched. CDR3 size: 17 residues. Germline V gene data show CDR1 as SGHNT and CDR2 as YYREEE (reference sequence). CDR3 in DNA: TGTGCCAGCAGCTTGGGGGCCGGGACAGGGGTGTACAATGAGCAGTTCTTC. Residues: CASSLGAGTGVYNEQFF.

The rearrangement uses TRBV19 and TRBJ1-6; 8 bases line up with TRBD1. Losses at the gene ends were 3 bases for V and 7 bases for J; bases not matched to a gene: 5. Germline CDR1 LNHDA, CDR2 SQIVND (reference sequence). This CDR3 has 15 amino acids. In DNA form, the CDR3 reads TGTGCCAGTAGTATCAGGGGGCCTCGAAATTCACCCCTCCACTTT. Its protein is CASSIRGPRNSPLHF.

This clone turned up a few times. The chain joins TRBV18 to TRBJ1-5; 7 bases are shared with TRBD1. Trimming cost V 4 bases and J 0 bases; bases outside gene matches: 9. The CDR3 has 17 residues. Germline lookup yields CDR1 KGHSH and CDR2 LQKENI. As DNA, the CDR3 is TGTGCCAGCTCACTATATCGGGACAGCTCTAGCAATCAGCCCCAGCATTTT. Translation gives CASSLYRDSSSNQPQHF.

The chain couples TRBV29-1 to TRBJ2-6; D is unresolved. Between the trimmed V and J ends, which lost 6 bases and 0 bases, there was a span of 15 bases. This CDR3 comprises 16 residues. Germline CDR1 and CDR2: SQVTM and ANQGSEA. As DNA, the CDR3 is TGCAGCGTAGCCCGGGCCTCGAGCTCTGGGGCCAACGTCCTGACTTTC. Protein sequence: CSVARASSSGANVLTF. The whole variable domain, filled in from reference TRBV29-1 and TRBJ2-6, reads SAVISQKPSRDICQRGTSLTIQCQVDSQVTMMFWYRQQPGQSLTLIATANQGSEATYESGFVIDKFPISRPNLTFSTLTVSNMSPEDSSIYLCSVARASSSGANVLTFGAGSRLTVL.

The chain has TRBV7-8 and TRBJ2-3; 13 nucleotides agree with TRBD2. The CDR3 spans 15 residues. From germline, CDR1 is SGHVS and CDR2 FQNEAQ. V dropped 5 bases and J dropped 8; count of bases not matched to a gene: 7. This CDR3 reads CASSPGTSGAGTQYF. The CDR3 nucleotides read TGTGCCAGCAGCCCTGGGACTAGCGGGGCAGGTACGCAGTATTTT.

V usage is TRBV5-4 and J usage is TRBJ2-1, with 9 bases fitting TRBD2. Trimming cost V 4 bases and J 4 bases; bases outside gene matches: 6. CDR1 and CDR2 (germline): SGHNT, YYREEE (reference sequence). CDR3 length: 15 amino acids. The CDR3 protein is CASSPSGGPYNEQFF. CDR3 in DNA: TGTGCCAGCAGCCCGAGCGGGGGGCCTTACAATGAGCAGTTCTTC.

The chain has TRBV18 and TRBJ1-2; weak D call: TRBD1 (6 bases). This CDR3 is built from 15 residues. Per the germline V gene, CDR1 is KGHSH and CDR2 is LQKENI. Trimming took 5 bases from V and 4 from J, leaving 17 bases between them. CDR3 DNA sequence: TGTGCCAGCTCAACTATACAGGGAGTGGGCTATGGCTACACCTTC. Amino acids: CASSTIQGVGYGYTF. Together with reference TRBV18 and TRBJ1-2, the CDR3 gives the full variable domain: NAGVMQNPRHLVRRRGQEARLRCSPMKGHSHVYWYRQLPEEGLKFMVYLQKENIIDESGMPKERFSAEFPKEGPSILRIQQVVRGDSAAYFCASSTIQGVGYGYTFGSGTRLTVV.

This chain joins TRBV27 and TRBJ1-5, with 7 bases that match TRBD1. Germline V gene sequence: CDR1 MNHEY, CDR2 SMNVEV (reference sequence). Unmatched junction bases numbered 10, after V lost 0 bases and J lost 11 bases. The CDR3 length is 15 residues. The CDR3 DNA reads as TGTGCCAGCAGTTTATCGACAGGGTGGGCAGGGGCCCAGCATTTT. Protein sequence: CASSLSTGWAGAQHF.

The V call is TRBV6-4, the J call TRBJ2-7; weak D call: TRBD1 (7 bases). V lost 3 bases and J 5 bases, leaving 11 bases between the germline ends. Germline CDR1 is MRHNA and CDR2 is SNTAGT. The CDR3 consists of 13 residues. The CDR3 is CASSEQGGNEQYF. Written as DNA, the CDR3 is TGTGCCAGCAGTGAGCAGGGGGGCAACGAGCAGTACTTC.

This sequence joins TRBV5-4 and TRBJ1-1; maybe TRBD1 (6 bases). Germline CDR1 reads SGHNT; CDR2 reads YYREEE (reference sequence). CDR3 length equals 14 residues. With 3 bases removed from V and 5 bases from J, the gap between germline ends came to 14 bases. In nucleotides, the CDR3 is TGTGCCAGCAGCTCGGGAGGGGGGCGGACTGAAGCTTTCTTT. Amino acids: CASSSGGGRTEAFF.

This rearrangement joins TRBV11-1 to TRBJ1-1; unclear D gene. Germline CDR1 reads SGHAT; CDR2 reads FQDESV (reference sequence). The CDR3 length is 13 residues. V was cut by 0 bases and J by 5 bases, with 7 bases left in between. The CDR3 region has the DNA TGTGCCAGCAGCTTAGCGGAAGCTACTGAAGCTTTCTTT. It translates to CASSLAEATEAFF.

The chain has TRBV7-2 and TRBJ2-7; D is uncertain. The V gene lost 1 base and the J gene lost 3 bases, with 10 bases spanning the gap. Germline CDR1 reads SGHTA; CDR2 reads FQGNSA. The CDR3 runs to 14 residues. As DNA, the CDR3 is TGTGCCAGCAGCTTAGATTTAAACAGCTACGAGCAGTACTTC. This sequence encodes CASSLDLNSYEQYF.

The gene calls are TRBV23-1 and TRBJ2-1; no clear D. TRBV23-1 is known as an ORF, though its function is uncertain. CDR3 length: 16 residues. With 3 bases removed from V and 2 bases from J, the gap between germline ends came to 14 bases. CDR3 amino acids: CASSQPGSKTYNEQFF. In DNA form, the CDR3 reads TGCGCCAGCAGTCAGCCCGGGTCAAAGACCTACAATGAGCAGTTCTTC.

V gene TRBV5-5 combines with J gene TRBJ2-5, with D unclear. In germline, CDR1 is SGHKS, CDR2 YYEKEE (reference sequence). There are 13 residues in the CDR3. The V end lost 0 bases, the J end lost 7 bases, and 10 bases lay between the germline ends. The CDR3 protein is CASSLAESATQYF. In DNA form, the CDR3 reads TGTGCCAGCAGCTTGGCGGAGAGTGCGACCCAGTACTTC.

The gene calls are TRBV7-2 and TRBJ2-1; the D is unclear. CDR1 and CDR2 from the germline V gene are SGHTA and FQGNSA. Trimming stripped 3 bases from V and 8 bases from J, with 20 bases between. The CDR3 runs to 16 residues. The CDR3 nucleotides read TGTGCCAGCAGCTTGACCTCCCCAACTCCGGACGATGAGCAGTTCTTC. Its protein is CASSLTSPTPDDEQFF.

V usage is TRBV3-1 (or the pseudogene TRBV3-2) and J usage is TRBJ1-3, with D uncertain. This CDR3 is built from 15 residues. Trimming removed 0 bases at V and 4 bases at J, with 10 bases between. Germline V gene lookup returns CDR1 LGHDT and CDR2 YNNKEL (reference sequence). The CDR3 reads CASSQDLGPGNTIYF. The CDR3, as DNA: TGTGCCAGCAGCCAAGATCTCGGGCCAGGAAACACCATATATTTT.

This rearrangement joins TRBV19 to TRBJ2-7; 10 nucleotides align to TRBD2. J gave up 2 bases and V 6 bases, and 4 bases lay outside the gene matches. CDR1 LNHDA and CDR2 SQIVND come from the germline V gene (reference sequence). The CDR3 is 14 amino acids. CDR3 residues: CASRSSGGTYEQYF. CDR3 bases: TGTGCCAGTAGGTCTAGCGGGGGCACCTACGAGCAGTACTTC.

The V gene is TRBV28, the J gene TRBJ1-2; D is perhaps TRBD1 (6 bases). This CDR3 has 12 residues. V lost 2 bases to trimming and J lost 5 bases, with 6 bases between them. The germline CDR1 and CDR2 sequences are MDHEN and SYDVKM. CDR3 coding DNA: TGTGCCAGCAGTTTAGGGACATATGGCTACACCTTC. Amino acids: CASSLGTYGYTF.

This chain joins TRBV12-3 or TRBV12-4 and TRBJ1-4; D is uncertain. Trimming removed 5 bases at V and 0 bases at J, with 4 bases between. The CDR3 spans 13 residues. DNA for the CDR3: TGTGCCAGCAGTGGACCAACTAATGAAAAACTGTTTTTT. It codes for CASSGPTNEKLFF.

This clone occurred many times. The chain links TRBV11-2 to TRBJ2-2; possibly TRBD1 or TRBD2 for D (6 bases each). This CDR3 is built from 15 residues. Germline CDR1 and CDR2: SGHAT and FQNNGV. V shed 5 bases and J shed 5 bases, with 15 bases lying between them. The chain's CDR3 is CASSTLRGRTGELFF. The DNA of the CDR3 is TGTGCCAGCAGCACCTTGAGGGGGAGGACCGGGGAGCTGTTTTTT.

The chain has TRBV5-8 and TRBJ1-5; 9 nucleotides align to TRBD1. With V trimmed by 0 bases and J by 7 bases, 8 bases remained unmatched. There are 16 residues in the CDR3. Germline V gives CDR1 SGHTS, CDR2 YDEGEE. The CDR3 region is CASSLGRWTGAQPQHF. DNA for the CDR3: TGTGCCAGCAGCTTGGGGCGCTGGACAGGGGCCCAGCCCCAGCATTTT.

This chain joins TRBV11-2 and TRBJ1-6; weak D call: TRBD1 (5 bases). CDR1 and CDR2 from the germline V gene are SGHAT and FQNNGV. V lost 0 bases, J lost 9 bases, and 15 bases lay in between. This CDR3 contains 16 residues. The CDR3 DNA follows: TGTGCCAGCAGCTTAGATCGGGGCAGGGCGGGTTCACCCCTCCACTTT. Its translation: CASSLDRGRAGSPLHF.

The chain uses TRBV3-1 (or the pseudogene TRBV3-2) and TRBJ2-5, with 13 bases aligning to TRBD2. After removal of 4 bases from V and 3 bases from J, the junction contained 5 bases not matched to a gene. The CDR3 is 16 amino acids. Germline values: CDR1 LGHDT, CDR2 YNNKEL (reference sequence). The DNA for the CDR3 is TGTGCCAGCAGCCGCGGACTAGCGGGGGCCGAAGAGACCCAGTACTTC. It yields the protein CASSRGLAGAEETQYF.

The V call is TRBV7-2, the J call TRBJ1-2, with TRBD1 as a possible D gene (6 bases). The germline V gene encodes CDR1 SGHTA and CDR2 FQGNSA. The CDR3 covers 15 residues. The germline V and J ends were trimmed by 5 bases and 0 bases, with 13 bases remaining between them. The CDR3 DNA sequence: TGTGCCAGCAGCCCTAGGACAGAAGCTAACTATGGCTACACCTTC. Residues: CASSPRTEANYGYTF.

J is TRBJ2-1 and V is TRBV10-1; TRBD2 might be the D (6 bases). Per germline, CDR1 WNHNN and CDR2 SYGVQD (reference sequence). The CDR3 spans 15 residues. V was pared by 2 bases and J by 2 bases, with 10 bases between. CDR3 nucleotides: TGCGCCAGCAGTGAGGTGGAGGGCCCCTACAATGAGCAGTTCTTC. Translated: CASSEVEGPYNEQFF.

In DNA form, the CDR3 reads TGTGCCAGCAGTTCAACGGCCGGGACAGGGGTAACTGAAGCTTTCTTT. Its protein is CASSSTAGTGVTEAFF. The rearrangement uses TRBV28 and TRBJ1-1; 10 bases are shared with TRBD1. CDR1 MDHEN and CDR2 SYDVKM come from the germline V gene. The ends lost 4 bases at V and 5 bases at J; junction bases unmatched: 10. The CDR3 consists of 16 residues.

CDR3 loop: CSVGGSGRYEQYF. CDR3 sequence (DNA): TGCAGCGTTGGGGGCAGCGGGAGGTACGAGCAGTACTTC. The V gene is TRBV29-1, the J gene TRBJ2-7; 9 bases fit TRBD2. The germline V gene encodes CDR1 SQVTM and CDR2 ANQGSEA. The CDR3 spans 13 residues. The junction had 5 bases not matched to a gene; V was cut back by 4 bases and J by 4 bases.

This clone is a singleton in its sample. The chain combines TRBV6-2 or TRBV6-3 with TRBJ1-5, with D perhaps matching TRBD1 (5 bases). This CDR3 spans 15 amino acids. The germline V and J ends were trimmed by 5 bases and 0 bases, with 11 bases remaining between them. Germline V gene sequence: CDR1 MNHEY, CDR2 SVGEGT. The CDR3 loop reads CASSQGTYSNQPQHF. CDR3 coding DNA: TGTGCCAGCAGTCAAGGGACCTATAGCAATCAGCCCCAGCATTTT.

This clone was recorded once. The junction departs from germline at one end; a sequencing error may be responsible. The genes are TRBV6-2 or TRBV6-3 and TRBJ1-2; D may be TRBD1 (6 bases). The CDR3 consists of 13 residues. The V gene's germline CDR1 is MNHEY and CDR2 SVGEGT. CDR3 amino acids: CASGYGQLYGYTF. The CDR3 DNA sequence: TGTGCCAGCGGTTACGGACAGCTCTATGGCTACACCTTC.